The T cell receptor beta chain described here comes from a study of blood T cell repertoires in COVID-19. As for the study in general: Samples representing acute and convalescent COVID-19 were sourced from the United States, Italy and Spain.

The CDR3 runs to 15 residues. Germline V gene data show CDR1 as LNHDA and CDR2 as SQIVND (reference sequence). V was trimmed by 5 bases and J by 0 bases, leaving 14 bases between them. Profiling relied on immunoSEQ multiplex PCR, and the TCRdb table lists in-frame clones only, not all of them. The profile shows about 150,000 clones, 70% to 90% of them singletons. Participants, about 18 to 90 years old, spanned 25 or so US areas. Donors were grouped by their self-reported clinical history. The clonotype was recovered from a woman aged 45-59 years with acute COVID-19. The sequenced material came from PBMCs or T cells enriched from blood (not recorded which). The V gene is TRBV19, the J gene TRBJ2-7, with a tentative D call TRBD2 (6 bases). CDR3 bases: TGTGCCAGTAGTTTTTCCAGGAGGGCCTCCTACGAGCAGTACTTC. Its translation: CASSFSRRASYEQYF.